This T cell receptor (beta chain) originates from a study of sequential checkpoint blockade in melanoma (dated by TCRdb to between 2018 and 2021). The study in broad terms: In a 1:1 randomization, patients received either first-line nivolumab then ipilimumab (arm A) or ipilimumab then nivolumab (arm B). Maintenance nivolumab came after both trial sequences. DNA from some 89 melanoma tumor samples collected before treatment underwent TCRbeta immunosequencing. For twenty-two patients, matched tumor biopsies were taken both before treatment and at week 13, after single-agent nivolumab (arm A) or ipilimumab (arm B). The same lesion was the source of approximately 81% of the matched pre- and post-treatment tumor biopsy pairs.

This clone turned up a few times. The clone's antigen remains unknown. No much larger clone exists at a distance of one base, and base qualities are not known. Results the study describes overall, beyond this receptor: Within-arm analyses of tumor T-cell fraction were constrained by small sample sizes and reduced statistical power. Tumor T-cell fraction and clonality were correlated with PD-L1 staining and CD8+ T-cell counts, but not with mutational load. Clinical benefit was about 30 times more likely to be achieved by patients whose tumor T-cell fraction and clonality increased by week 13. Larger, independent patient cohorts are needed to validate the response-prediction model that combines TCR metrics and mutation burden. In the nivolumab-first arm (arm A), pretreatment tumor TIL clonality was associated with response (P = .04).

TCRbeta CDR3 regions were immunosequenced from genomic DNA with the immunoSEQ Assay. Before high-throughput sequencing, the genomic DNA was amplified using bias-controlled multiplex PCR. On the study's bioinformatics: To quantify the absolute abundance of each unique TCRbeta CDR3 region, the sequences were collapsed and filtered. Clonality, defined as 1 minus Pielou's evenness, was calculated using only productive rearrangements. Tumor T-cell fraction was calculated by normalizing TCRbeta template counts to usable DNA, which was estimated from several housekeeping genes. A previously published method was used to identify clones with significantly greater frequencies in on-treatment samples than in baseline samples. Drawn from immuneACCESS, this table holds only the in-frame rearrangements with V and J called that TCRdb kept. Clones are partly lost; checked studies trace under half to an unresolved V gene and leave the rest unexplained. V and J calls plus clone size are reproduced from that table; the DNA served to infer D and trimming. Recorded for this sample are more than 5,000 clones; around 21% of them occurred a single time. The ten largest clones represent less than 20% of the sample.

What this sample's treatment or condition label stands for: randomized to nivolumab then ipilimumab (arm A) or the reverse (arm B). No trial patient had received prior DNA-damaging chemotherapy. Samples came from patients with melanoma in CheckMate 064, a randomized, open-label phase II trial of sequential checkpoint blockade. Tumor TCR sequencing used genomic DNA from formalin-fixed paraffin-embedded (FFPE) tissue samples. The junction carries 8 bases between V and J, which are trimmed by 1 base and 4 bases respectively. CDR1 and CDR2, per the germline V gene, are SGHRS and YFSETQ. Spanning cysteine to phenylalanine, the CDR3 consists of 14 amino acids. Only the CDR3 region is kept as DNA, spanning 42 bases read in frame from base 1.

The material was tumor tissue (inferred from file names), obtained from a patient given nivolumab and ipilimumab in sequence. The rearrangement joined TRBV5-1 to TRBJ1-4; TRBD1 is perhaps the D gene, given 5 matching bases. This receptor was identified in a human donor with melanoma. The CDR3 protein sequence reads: CASSLLGDNEKLFF. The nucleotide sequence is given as TGCGCCAGCAGCTTGTTGGGGGATAATGAAAAACTGTTTTTT.